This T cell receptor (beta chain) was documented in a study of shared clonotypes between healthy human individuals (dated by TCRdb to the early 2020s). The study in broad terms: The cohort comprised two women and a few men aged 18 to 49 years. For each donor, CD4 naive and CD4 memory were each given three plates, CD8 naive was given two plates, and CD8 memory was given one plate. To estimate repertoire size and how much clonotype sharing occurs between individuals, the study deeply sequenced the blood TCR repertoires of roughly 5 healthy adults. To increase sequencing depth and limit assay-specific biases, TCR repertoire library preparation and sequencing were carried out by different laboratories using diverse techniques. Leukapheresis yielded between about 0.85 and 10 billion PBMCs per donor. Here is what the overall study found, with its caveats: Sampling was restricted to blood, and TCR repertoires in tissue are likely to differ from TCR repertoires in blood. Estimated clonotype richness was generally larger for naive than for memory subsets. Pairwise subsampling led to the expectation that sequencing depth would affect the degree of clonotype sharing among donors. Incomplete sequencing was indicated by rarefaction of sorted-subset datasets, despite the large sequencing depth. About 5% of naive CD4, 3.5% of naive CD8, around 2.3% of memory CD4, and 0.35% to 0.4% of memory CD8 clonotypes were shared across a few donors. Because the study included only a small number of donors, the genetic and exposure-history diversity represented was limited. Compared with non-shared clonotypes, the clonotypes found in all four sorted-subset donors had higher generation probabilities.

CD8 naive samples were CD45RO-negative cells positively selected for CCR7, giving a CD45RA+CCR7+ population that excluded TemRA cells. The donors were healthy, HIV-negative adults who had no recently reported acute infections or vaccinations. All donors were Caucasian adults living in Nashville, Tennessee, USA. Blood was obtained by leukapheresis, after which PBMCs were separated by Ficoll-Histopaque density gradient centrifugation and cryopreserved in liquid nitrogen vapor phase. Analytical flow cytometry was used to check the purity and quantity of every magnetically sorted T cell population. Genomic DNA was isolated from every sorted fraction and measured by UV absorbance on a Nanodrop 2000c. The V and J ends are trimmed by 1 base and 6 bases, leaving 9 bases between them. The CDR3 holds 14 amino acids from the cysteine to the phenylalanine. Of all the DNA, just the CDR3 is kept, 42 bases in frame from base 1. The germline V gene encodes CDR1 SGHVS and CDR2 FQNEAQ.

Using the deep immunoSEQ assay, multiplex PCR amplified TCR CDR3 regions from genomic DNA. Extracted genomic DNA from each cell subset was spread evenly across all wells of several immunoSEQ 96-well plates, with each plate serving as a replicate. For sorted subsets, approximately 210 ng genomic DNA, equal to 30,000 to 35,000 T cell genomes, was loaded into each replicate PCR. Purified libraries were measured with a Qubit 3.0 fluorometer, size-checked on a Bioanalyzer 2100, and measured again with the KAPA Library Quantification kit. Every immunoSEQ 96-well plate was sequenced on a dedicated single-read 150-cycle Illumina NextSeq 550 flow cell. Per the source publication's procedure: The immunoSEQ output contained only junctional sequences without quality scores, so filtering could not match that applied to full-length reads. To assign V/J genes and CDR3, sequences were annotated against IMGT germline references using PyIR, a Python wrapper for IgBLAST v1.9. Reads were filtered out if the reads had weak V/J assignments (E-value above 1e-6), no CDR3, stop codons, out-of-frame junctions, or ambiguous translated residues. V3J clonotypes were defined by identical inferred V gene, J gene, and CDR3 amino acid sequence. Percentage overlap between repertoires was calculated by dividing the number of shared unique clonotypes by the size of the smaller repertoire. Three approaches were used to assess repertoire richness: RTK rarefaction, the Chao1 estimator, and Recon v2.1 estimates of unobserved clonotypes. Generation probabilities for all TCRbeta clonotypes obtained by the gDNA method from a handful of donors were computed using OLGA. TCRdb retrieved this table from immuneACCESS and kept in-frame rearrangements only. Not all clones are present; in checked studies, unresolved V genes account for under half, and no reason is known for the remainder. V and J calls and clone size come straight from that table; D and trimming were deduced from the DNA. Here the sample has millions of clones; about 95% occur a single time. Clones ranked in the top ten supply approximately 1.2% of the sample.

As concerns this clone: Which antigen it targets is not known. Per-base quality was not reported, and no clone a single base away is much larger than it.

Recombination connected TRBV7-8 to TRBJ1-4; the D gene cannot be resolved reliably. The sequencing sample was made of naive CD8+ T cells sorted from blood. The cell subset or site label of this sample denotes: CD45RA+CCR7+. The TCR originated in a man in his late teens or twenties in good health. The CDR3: CASSLGERYEKLFF. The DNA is TGTGCCAGCAGCTTAGGGGAGAGATATGAAAAACTGTTTTTT. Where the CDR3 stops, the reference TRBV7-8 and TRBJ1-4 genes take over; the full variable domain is GAGVSQSPRYKVAKRGQDVALRCDPISGHVSLFWYQQALGQGPEFLTYFQNEAQLDKSGLPSDRFFAERPEGSVSTLKIQRTQQEDSAVYLCASSLGERYEKLFFGSGTQLSVL.